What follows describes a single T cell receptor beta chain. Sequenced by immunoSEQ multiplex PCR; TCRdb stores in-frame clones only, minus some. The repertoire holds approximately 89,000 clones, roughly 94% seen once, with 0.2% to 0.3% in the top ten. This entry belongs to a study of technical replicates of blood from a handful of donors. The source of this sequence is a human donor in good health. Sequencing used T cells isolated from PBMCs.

CDR3 amino acids: CASSQGPLLRTGIEPNQPQHF. CDR3 DNA sequence: TGCGCCAGCAGCCAAGGCCCCCTCCTGAGGACAGGCATAGAGCCGAATCAGCCCCAGCATTTT. The chain combines TRBV4-1 with TRBJ1-5; 7 bases align to TRBD1. This CDR3 comprises 21 residues. V gave up 1 base and J gave up 4 bases; unmatched junction bases: 22. Germline V gene lookup returns CDR1 MGHRA and CDR2 YSYEKL.